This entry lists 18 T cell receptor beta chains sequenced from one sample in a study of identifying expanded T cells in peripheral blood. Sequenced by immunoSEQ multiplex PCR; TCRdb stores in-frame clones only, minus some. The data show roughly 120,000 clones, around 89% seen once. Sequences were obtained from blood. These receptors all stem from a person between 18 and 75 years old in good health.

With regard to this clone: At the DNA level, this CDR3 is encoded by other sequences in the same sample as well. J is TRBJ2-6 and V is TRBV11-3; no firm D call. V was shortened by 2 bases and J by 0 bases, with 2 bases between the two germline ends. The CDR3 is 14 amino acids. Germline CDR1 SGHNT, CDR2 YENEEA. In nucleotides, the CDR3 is TGTGCCAGCAGCTTAAACTCTGGGGCCAACGTCCTGACTTTC. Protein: CASSLNSGANVLTF.

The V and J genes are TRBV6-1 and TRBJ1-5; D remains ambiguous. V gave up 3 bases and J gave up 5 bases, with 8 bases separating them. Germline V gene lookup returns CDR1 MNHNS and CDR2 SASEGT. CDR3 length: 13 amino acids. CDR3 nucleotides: TGTGCCAGCAGTGACCCCGGGGATCAGCCCCAGCATTTT. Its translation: CASSDPGDQPQHF.

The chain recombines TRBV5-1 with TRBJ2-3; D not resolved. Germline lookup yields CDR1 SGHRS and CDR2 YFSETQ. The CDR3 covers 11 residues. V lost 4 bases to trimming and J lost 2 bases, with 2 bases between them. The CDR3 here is CASSLTDTQYF. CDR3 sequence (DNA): TGCGCCAGCAGCCTCACAGATACGCAGTATTTT.

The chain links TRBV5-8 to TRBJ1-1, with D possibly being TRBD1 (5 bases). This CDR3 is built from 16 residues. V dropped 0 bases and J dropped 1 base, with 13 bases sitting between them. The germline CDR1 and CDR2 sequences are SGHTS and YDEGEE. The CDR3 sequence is CASSLGTFGPNTEAFF. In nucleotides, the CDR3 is TGTGCCAGCAGCTTGGGGACATTCGGCCCGAACACTGAAGCTTTCTTT.

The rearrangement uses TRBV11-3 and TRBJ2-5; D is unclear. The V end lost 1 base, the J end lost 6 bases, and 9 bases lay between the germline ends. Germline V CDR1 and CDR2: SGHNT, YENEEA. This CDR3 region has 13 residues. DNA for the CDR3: TGTGCCAGCAGCTTAGGGATCTCCCAGACCCAGTACTTC. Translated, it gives CASSLGISQTQYF.

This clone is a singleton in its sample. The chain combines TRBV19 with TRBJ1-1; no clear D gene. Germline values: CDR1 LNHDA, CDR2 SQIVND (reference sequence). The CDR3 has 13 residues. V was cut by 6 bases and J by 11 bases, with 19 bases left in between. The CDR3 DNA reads TGTGCCAGTAGCGAACAGTCGGCAGTGGCCGCTTTCTTT. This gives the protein CASSEQSAVAAFF.

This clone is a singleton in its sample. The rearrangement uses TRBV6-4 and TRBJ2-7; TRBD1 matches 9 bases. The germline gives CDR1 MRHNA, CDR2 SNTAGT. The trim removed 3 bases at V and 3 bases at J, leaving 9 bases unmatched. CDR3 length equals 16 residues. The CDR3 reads CASSDSRDRDNYEQYF. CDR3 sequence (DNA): TGTGCCAGCAGTGATTCCCGGGACAGGGACAACTACGAGCAGTACTTC.

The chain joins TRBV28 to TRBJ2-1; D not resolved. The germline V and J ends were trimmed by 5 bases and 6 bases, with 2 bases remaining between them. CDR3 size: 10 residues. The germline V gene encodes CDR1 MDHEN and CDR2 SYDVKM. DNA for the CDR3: TGTGCCAGCAGTGTCAATGAGCAGTTCTTC. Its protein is CASSVNEQFF.

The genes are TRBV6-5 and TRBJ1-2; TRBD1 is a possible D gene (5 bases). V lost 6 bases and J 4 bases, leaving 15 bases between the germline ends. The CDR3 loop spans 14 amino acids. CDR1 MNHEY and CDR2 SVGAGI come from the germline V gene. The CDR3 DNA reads TGTGCCAGCAGGCATGTCCGGGACGGCTATGGCTACACCTTC. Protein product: CASRHVRDGYGYTF.

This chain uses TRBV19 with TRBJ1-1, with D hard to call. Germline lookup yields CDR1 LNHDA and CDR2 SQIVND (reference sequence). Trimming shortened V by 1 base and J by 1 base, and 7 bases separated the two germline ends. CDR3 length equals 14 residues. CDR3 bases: TGTGCCAGTAGTATAGGGGCCGGGAACACTGAAGCTTTCTTT. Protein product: CASSIGAGNTEAFF.

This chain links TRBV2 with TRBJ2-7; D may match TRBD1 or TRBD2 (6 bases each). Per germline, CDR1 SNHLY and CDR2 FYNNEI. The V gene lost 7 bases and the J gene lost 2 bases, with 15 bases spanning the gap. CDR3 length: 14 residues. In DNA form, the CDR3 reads TGTGCCAGCATAGCAGGGGAGGTCCCCTACGAGCAGTACTTC. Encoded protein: CASIAGEVPYEQYF.

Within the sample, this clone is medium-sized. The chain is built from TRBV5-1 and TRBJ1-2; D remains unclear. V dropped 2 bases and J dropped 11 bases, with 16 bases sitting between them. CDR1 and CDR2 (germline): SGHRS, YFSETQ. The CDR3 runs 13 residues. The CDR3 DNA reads TGCGCCAGCAGCTTTAGTACGACGCAAGAATACACCTTC. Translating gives CASSFSTTQEYTF. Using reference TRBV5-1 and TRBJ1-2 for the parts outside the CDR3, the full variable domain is KAGVTQTPRYLIKTRGQQVTLSCSPISGHRSVSWYQQTPGQGLQFLFEYFSETQRNKGNFPGRFSGRQFSNSRSEMNVSTLELGDSALYLCASSFSTTQEYTFGSGTRLTVV.

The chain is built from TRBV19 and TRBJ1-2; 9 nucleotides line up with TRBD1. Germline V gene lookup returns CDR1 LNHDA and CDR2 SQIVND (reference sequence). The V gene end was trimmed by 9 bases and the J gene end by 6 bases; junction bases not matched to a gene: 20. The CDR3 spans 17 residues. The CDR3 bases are TGTGCCAGCCACCCGATCCGGGACAGGGTTTTAACTAATGGCTACACCTTC. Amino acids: CASHPIRDRVLTNGYTF.

CDR3 DNA sequence: TGTGCCAGTACCTCCGGAGTAGCGGGCGAAAATGAGCAGTTCTTC. Amino acid sequence: CASTSGVAGENEQFF. This sequence joins TRBV19 and TRBJ2-1; 7 positions agree with TRBD2. The CDR3 contains 15 residues. The junction had 13 bases not matched to a gene; V was cut back by 7 bases and J by 7 bases. The germline V gene has CDR1 LNHDA and CDR2 SQIVND (reference sequence).

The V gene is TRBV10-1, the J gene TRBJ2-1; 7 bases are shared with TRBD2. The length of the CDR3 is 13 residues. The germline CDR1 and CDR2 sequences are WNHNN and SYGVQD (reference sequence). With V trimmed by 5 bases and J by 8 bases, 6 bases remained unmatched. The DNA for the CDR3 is TGCGCCAGCAGTAGCGGGGCCCCTGATGAGCAGTTCTTC. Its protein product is CASSSGAPDEQFF.

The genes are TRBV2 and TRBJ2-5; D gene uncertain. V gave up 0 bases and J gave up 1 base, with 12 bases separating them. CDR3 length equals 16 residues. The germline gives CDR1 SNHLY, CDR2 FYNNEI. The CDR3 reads CASSEALWIGQETQYF. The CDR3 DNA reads TGTGCCAGCAGTGAAGCCCTTTGGATAGGCCAAGAGACCCAGTACTTC.

The CDR3 sequence is CASSWQGLAYEQYF. In DNA, the CDR3 is TGTGCCAGCAGTTGGCAGGGGTTGGCCTACGAGCAGTACTTC. V gene TRBV28 combines with J gene TRBJ2-7, with D possibly TRBD1 on 6 matching bases. This CDR3 contains 14 residues. Trimming removed 4 bases at V and 2 bases at J, with 12 bases between. The germline V gene encodes CDR1 MDHEN and CDR2 SYDVKM.

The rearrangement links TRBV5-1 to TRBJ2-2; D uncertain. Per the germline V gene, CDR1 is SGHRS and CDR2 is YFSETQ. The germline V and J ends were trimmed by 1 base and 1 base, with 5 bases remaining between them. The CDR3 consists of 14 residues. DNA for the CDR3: TGCGCCAGCAGCTTGCCAAAGAACACCGGGGAGCTGTTTTTT. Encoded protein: CASSLPKNTGELFF.